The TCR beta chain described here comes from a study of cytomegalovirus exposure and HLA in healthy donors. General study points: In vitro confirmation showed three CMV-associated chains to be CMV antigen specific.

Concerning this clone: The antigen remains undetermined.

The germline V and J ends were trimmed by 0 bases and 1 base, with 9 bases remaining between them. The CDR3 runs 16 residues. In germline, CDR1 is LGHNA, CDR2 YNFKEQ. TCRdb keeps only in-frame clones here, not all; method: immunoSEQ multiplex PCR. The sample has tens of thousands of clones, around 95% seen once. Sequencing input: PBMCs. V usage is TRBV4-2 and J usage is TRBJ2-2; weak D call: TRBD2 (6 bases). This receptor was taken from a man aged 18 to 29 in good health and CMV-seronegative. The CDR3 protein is CASSQEGRENTGELFF. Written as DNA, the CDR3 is TGTGCCAGCAGCCAAGAGGGGCGGGAGAACACCGGGGAGCTGTTTTTT.